These 3 T cell receptor beta chains came from one sample sequenced in a study of cytomegalovirus exposure and HLA in healthy donors (TCRdb year 2017). The protocol used for the library was the immunoSEQ multiplex PCR assay. A mixture of 60 forward primers for TCR Vbeta segments and 13 reverse primers for TCR Jbeta segments was used in the multiplex PCR. This immuneACCESS table, as held by TCRdb, lists in-frame sequences with V and J called but not all clones. Of the missing ones, under half trace to an unresolved V gene in checked studies; the others have no known cause. The sample data list around 150,000 clones, and roughly 85% of these were observed just once. Jointly, the top ten make up 0.75% to 0.95% of the sample. Sequencing was performed on PBMCs. These receptors were obtained from a woman in her 30s in good health and CMV-seronegative.

The chain joins TRBV30 to TRBJ1-4, with D possibly being TRBD1 (5 bases). This CDR3 has 14 residues. V gave up 6 bases and J gave up 2 bases, with 13 bases separating them. Germline V lookup: CDR1 GTSNPN, CDR2 SVGIG (reference sequence). The CDR3 is CACSPGWTNEKLFF. CDR3 sequence (DNA): TGTGCCTGTTCCCCAGGGTGGACTAATGAAAAACTGTTTTTT. The full variable domain, rest sourced from reference TRBV30 and TRBJ1-4, is SQTIHQWPATLVQPVGSPLSLECTVEGTSNPNLYWYRQAAGRGLQLLFYSVGIGQISSEVPQNLSASRPQDRQFILSSKKLLLSDSGFYLCACSPGWTNEKLFFGSGTQLSVL.

The CDR3 loop reads CASTHRDRSHYEQYF. For the CDR3, the DNA is TGTGCCAGCACCCACCGGGACAGGTCCCACTACGAGCAGTACTTC. The chain carries TRBV6-5 and TRBJ2-7; 8 bases agree with TRBD1. Germline V CDR1 and CDR2: MNHEY, SVGAGI. The V gene end was trimmed by 7 bases and the J gene end by 3 bases; junction bases not matched to a gene: 11. CDR3 size: 15 residues.

The CDR3 region is CASRILGAGAVHPTDTQYF. In DNA, the CDR3 is TGTGCCAGCAGAATCCTCGGAGCGGGGGCCGTCCACCCCACAGATACGCAGTATTTT. V usage is TRBV5-6 and J usage is TRBJ2-3; 8 bases map to TRBD2. In germline, CDR1 is SGHDT, CDR2 YYEEEE. The CDR3 length is 19 residues. The junction had 19 bases not matched to a gene; V was cut back by 5 bases and J by 2 bases.